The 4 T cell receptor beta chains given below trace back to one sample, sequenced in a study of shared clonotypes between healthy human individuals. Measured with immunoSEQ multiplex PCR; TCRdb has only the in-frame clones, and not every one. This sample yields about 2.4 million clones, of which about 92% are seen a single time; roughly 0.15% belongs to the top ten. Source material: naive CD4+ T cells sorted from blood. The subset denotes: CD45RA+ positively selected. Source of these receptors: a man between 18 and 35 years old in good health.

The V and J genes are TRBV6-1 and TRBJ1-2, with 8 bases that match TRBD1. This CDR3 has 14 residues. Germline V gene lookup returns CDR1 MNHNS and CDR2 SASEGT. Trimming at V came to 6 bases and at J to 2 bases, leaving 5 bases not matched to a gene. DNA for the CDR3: TGTGCCAGCAGCCCAGGGGGCGGGAACTATGGCTACACCTTC. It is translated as CASSPGGGNYGYTF.

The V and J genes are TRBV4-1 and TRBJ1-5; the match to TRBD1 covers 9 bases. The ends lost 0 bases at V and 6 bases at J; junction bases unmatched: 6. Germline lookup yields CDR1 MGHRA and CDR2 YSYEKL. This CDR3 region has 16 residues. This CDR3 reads CASSQDPGTGSQPQHF. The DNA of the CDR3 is TGCGCCAGCAGCCAAGATCCCGGGACAGGGAGTCAGCCCCAGCATTTT.

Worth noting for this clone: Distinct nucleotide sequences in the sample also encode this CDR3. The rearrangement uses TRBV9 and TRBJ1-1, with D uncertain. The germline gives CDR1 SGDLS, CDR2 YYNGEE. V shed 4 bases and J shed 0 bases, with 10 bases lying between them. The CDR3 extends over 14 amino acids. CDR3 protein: CASSRDTLNTEAFF. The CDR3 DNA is TGTGCCAGCAGCAGAGACACGCTGAACACTGAAGCTTTCTTT.

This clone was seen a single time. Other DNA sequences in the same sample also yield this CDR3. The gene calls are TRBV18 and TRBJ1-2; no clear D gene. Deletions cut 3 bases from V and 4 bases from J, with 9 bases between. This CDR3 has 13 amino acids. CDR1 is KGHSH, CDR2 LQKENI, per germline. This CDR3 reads CASSPDSSYGYTF. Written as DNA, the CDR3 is TGTGCCAGCTCACCGGATAGCTCCTATGGCTACACCTTC.